This TCR beta chain appears in the sequencing data of a study of T cells in Graves' hyperthyroidism and ophthalmopathy. Study in general: Any treatment followed the collection of peripheral blood at initial diagnosis.

The CDR3 length is 14 residues. After removal of 6 bases from V and 1 base from J, the junction contained 3 bases not matched to a gene. The germline V gene encodes CDR1 MNHEY and CDR2 SMNVEV (reference sequence). General study results and limits: Blood shared most expanded thyroid clonotypes above 0.001.

Many counts were recorded for this clonotype. The antigen is unknown. Exclusion of patients followed from uncontrolled infection, other autoimmune disease, pregnancy or lactation. Amplification yielded TCR beta CDR3 regions, with RNA transcripts as the source. The HTBI primer set served for first-round RT-PCR of the TCR CDR3. TCRdb passed the multiplex PCR reads through MiXCR, listing each CDR3 protein once. The repertoire holds hundreds of thousands of distinct CDR3 sequences, with roughly 18% as singletons. This TCR derives from a woman aged 18-29 years with Graves' ophthalmopathy. Sequenced sample: blood. This chain uses TRBV27 with TRBJ1-1, with 9 bases matching TRBD1. Here the CDR3 reads CASRRDRENTEAFF. DNA for the CDR3: TGTGCCAGCAGAAGGGACAGGGAGAACACTGAAGCTTTCTTT.